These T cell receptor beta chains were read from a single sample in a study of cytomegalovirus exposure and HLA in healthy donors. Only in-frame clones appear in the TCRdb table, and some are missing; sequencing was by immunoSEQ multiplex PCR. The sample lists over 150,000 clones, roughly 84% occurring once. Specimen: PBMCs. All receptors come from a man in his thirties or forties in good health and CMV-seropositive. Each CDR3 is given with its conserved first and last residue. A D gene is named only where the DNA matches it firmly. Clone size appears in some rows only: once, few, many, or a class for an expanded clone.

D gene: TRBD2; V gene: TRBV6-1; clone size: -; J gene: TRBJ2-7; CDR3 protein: CASSAFSGGISYEQYF; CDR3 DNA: TGTGCCAGCAGTGCCTTTTCGGGAGGGATATCCTACGAGCAGTACTTC
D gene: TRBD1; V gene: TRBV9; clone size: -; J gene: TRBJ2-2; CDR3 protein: CASSVLGTDTGELFF; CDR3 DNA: TGTGCCAGCAGCGTATTGGGGACAGATACCGGGGAGCTGTTTTTT
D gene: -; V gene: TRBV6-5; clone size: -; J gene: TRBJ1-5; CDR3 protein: CASSLNGASNQPQHF; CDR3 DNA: TGTGCCAGCAGTTTAAATGGGGCAAGCAATCAGCCCCAGCATTTT
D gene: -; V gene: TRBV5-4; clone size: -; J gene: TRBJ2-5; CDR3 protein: CASSLRDPQETQYF; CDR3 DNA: TGTGCCAGCAGCTTGCGGGATCCGCAAGAGACCCAGTACTTC
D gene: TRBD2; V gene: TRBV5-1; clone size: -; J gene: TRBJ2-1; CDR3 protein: CASSSLAGGYNEQFF; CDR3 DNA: TGCGCCAGCAGCTCACTAGCGGGAGGGTACAATGAGCAGTTCTTC
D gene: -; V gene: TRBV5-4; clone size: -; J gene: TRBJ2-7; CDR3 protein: CASSIDSYEQYF; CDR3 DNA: TGTGCCAGCAGCATAGACTCCTACGAGCAGTACTTC
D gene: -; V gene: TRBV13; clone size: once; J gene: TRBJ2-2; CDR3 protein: CASSLGAAAGELFF; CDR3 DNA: TGTGCCAGCAGCTTAGGGGCGGCCGCCGGGGAGCTGTTTTTT
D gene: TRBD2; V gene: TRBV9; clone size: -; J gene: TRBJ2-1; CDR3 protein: CASSGGGRYREQFF; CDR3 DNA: TGTGCCAGCAGCGGGGGCGGGAGATATCGTGAGCAGTTCTTC
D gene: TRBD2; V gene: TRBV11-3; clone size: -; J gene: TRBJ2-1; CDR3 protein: CASSFAGTSASYNEQFF; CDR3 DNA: TGTGCCAGCAGCTTCGCCGGGACTAGCGCCTCCTACAATGAGCAGTTCTTC
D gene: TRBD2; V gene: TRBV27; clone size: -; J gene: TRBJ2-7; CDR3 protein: CASSLSSGGPYEQYF; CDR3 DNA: TGTGCCAGCAGTTTATCGTCGGGAGGACCCTACGAGCAGTACTTC
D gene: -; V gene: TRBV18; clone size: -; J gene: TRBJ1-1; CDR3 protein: CASSPFSGNTEAFF; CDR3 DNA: TGTGCCAGCTCACCATTCTCAGGTAACACTGAAGCTTTCTTT
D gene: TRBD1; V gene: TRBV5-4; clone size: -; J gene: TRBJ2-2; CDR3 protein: CASSSWTGAGTGELFF; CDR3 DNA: TGTGCCAGCAGCTCATGGACAGGGGCCGGGACCGGGGAGCTGTTTTTT
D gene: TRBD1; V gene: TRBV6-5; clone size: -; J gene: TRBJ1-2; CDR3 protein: CASSEGASYGYTF; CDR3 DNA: TGTGCCAGCAGTGAGGGGGCGAGCTATGGCTACACCTTC
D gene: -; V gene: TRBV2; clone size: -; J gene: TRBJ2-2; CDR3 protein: CASSKGRGSSTGELFF; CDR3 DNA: TGTGCCAGCAGTAAGGGGAGGGGGAGCTCCACCGGGGAGCTGTTTTTT
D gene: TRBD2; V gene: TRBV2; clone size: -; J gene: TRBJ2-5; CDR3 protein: CASSSRLAGEETQYF; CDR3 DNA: TGTGCCAGCAGCAGTCGACTAGCGGGAGAAGAGACCCAGTACTTC
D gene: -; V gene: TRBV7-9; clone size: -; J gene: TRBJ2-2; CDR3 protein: CASSFFVSLNTGELFF; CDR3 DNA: TGTGCCAGCAGCTTTTTCGTTAGTTTAAACACCGGGGAGCTGTTTTTT
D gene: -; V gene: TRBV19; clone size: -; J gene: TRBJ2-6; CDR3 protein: CASMTGPSGANVLTF; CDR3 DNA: TGTGCCAGTATGACAGGCCCCTCTGGGGCCAACGTCCTGACTTTC
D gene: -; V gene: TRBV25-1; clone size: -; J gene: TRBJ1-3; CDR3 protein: CASSESGGPGNTIYF; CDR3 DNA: TGTGCCAGCAGTGAATCGGGGGGCCCCGGAAACACCATATATTTT
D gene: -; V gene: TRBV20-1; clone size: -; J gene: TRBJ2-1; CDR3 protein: CSASSLNEQFF; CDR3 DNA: TGCAGTGCTAGTTCACTCAATGAGCAGTTCTTC
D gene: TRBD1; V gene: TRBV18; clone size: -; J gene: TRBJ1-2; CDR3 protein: CASSPQGQGAGYGYTF; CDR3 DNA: TGTGCCAGCTCACCACAGGGACAGGGGGCTGGCTATGGCTACACCTTC
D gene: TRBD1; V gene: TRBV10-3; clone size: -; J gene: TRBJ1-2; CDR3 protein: CAIRQDRGLYGYTF; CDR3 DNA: TGTGCCATCAGACAGGACAGGGGGCTCTATGGCTACACCTTC
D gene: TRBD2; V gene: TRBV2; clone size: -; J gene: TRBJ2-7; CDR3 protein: CASSALAGEQYF; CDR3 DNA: TGTGCCAGCAGTGCGCTAGCGGGCGAGCAGTACTTC
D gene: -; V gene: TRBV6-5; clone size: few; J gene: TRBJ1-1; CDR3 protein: CASSYSSGNAEAFF; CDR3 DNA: TGTGCCAGCAGTTACTCGTCGGGTAACGCTGAAGCTTTCTTT
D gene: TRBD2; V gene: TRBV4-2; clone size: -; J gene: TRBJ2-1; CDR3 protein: CASSQGVAGGYNEQFF; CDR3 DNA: TGTGCCAGCAGCCAAGGGGTAGCGGGAGGGTACAATGAGCAGTTCTTC
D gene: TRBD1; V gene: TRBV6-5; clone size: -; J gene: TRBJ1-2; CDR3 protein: CASSPGTGLYGYTF; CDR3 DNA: TGTGCCAGCAGCCCCGGGACAGGGCTCTATGGCTACACCTTC
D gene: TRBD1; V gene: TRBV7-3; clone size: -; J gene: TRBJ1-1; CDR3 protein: CASSLIAGGTANTEAFF; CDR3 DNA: TGTGCCAGCAGCTTAATCGCAGGGGGCACAGCGAACACTGAAGCTTTCTTT
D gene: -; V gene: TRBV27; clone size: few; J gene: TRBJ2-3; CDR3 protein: CASSFKQGGPDTQYF; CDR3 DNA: TGTGCCAGCAGTTTCAAACAGGGTGGTCCAGATACGCAGTATTTT
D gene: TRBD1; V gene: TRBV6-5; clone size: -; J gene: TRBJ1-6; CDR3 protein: CASSYPRGGENSPLHF; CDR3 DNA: TGTGCCAGCAGTTACCCGAGAGGGGGCGAAAATTCACCCCTCCACTTT
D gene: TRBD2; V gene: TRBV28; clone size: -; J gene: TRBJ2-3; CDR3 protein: CASSGGRFSTDTQYF; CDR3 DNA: TGTGCCAGCAGTGGCGGGAGGTTTAGCACAGATACGCAGTATTTT
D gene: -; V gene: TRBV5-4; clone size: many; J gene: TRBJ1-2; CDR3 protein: CASSLGGTNYGYTF; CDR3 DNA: TGTGCCAGCAGCTTGGGCGGGACTAACTATGGCTACACCTTC
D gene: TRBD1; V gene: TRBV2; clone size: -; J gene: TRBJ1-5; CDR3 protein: CASGLQGARNQPQHF; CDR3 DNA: TGTGCCAGCGGACTCCAGGGGGCGCGAAATCAGCCCCAGCATTTT
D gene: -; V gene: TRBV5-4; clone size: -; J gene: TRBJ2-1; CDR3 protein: CASSSDTGNEQFF; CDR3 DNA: TGTGCCAGCAGCTCGGACACTGGTAATGAGCAGTTCTTC
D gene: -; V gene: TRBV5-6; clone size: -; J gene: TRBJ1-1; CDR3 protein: CASRRDRLGTEAFF; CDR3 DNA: TGTGCCAGCAGACGCGACAGACTAGGGACTGAAGCTTTCTTT
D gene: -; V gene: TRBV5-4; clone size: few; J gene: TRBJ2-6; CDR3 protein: CASSTGVSGANVLTF; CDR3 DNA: TGTGCCAGCAGCACGGGTGTATCTGGGGCCAACGTCCTGACTTTC
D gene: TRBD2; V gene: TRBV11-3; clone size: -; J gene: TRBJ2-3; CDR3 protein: CASSLVGLAADTQYF; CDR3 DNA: TGTGCCAGCAGCTTAGTGGGACTAGCGGCAGATACGCAGTATTTT
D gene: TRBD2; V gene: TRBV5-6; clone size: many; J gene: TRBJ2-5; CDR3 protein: CASSFSLSGRTGETQYF; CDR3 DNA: TGTGCCAGCAGCTTCTCACTTAGCGGGAGAACTGGGGAGACCCAGTACTTC
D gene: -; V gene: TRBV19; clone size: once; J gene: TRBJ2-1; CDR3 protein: CASKGRDWLDNEQFF; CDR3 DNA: TGTGCCAGCAAAGGGCGGGATTGGCTTGACAATGAGCAGTTCTTC
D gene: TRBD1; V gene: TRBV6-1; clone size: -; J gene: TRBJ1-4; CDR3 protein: CASRERQGSELFF; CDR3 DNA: TGTGCCAGCAGAGAAAGACAGGGAAGTGAACTGTTTTTT
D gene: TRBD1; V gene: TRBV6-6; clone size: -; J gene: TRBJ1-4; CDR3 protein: CASSFRQGQEKLFF; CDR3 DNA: TGTGCCAGCAGTTTCCGACAGGGCCAAGAAAAACTGTTTTTT
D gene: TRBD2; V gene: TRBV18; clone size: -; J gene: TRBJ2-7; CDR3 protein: CASSPPGLAGGEQYF; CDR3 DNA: TGTGCCAGCTCACCACCTGGACTAGCGGGAGGGGAGCAGTACTTC
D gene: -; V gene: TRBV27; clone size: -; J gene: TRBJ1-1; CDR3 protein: CASRATRDTEAFF; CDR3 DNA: TGTGCCAGCAGAGCTACGAGAGACACTGAAGCTTTCTTT
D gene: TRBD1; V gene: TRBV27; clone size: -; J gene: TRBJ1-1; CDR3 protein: CASSLGVNRGAAFF; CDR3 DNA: TGTGCCAGCAGTTTAGGCGTCAACAGGGGCGCAGCTTTCTTT
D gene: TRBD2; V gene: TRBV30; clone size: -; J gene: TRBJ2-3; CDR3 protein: CAWTLGLAGYTDTQYF; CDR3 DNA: TGTGCCTGGACCCTGGGACTAGCGGGCTACACAGATACGCAGTATTTT
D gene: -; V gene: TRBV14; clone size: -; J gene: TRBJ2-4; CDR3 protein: CASSQEFGTLHLAKNIQYF; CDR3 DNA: TGTGCCAGCAGCCAAGAGTTCGGGACACTTCATCTAGCCAAAAACATTCAGTACTTC
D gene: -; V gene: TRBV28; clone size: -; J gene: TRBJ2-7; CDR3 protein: CASSIRGSPTYEQYF; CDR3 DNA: TGTGCCAGCAGTATCCGGGGAAGTCCGACCTACGAGCAGTACTTC
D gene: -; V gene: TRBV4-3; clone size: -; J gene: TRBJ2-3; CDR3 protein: CASSQDVETGTDTQYF; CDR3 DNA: TGCGCCAGCAGCCAAGATGTGGAAACAGGGACGGATACGCAGTATTTT
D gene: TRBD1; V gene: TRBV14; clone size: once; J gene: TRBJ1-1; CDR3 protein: CASSHPGQGAAFF; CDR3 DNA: TGTGCCAGCAGCCACCCGGGACAGGGGGCCGCTTTCTTT
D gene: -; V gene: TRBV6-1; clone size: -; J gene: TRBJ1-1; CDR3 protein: CASSPGQMNTEAFF; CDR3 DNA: TGTGCCAGCAGCCCCGGACAGATGAACACTGAAGCTTTCTTT
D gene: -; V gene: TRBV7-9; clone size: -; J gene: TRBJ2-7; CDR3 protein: CSSSSPFREQYF; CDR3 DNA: TGTTCCAGCAGTTCCCCTTTCCGCGAGCAGTACTTC
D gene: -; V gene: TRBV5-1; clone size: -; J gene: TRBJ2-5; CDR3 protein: CASSTSFASTQYF; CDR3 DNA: TGCGCCAGCAGCACTAGTTTTGCTTCGACCCAGTACTTC
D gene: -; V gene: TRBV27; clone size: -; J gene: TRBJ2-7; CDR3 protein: CASSFFGGLMGEQYF; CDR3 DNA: TGTGCCAGCAGTTTTTTTGGAGGATTAATGGGCGAGCAGTACTTC
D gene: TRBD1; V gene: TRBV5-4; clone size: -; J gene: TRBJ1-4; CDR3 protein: CASSLDTGQPDEKLFF; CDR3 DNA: TGTGCCAGCAGCCTGGACACGGGACAGCCCGATGAAAAACTGTTTTTT
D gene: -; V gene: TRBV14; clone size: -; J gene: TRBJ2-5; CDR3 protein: CASSHLRYQETQYF; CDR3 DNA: TGTGCCAGCAGCCATCTCAGGTACCAAGAGACCCAGTACTTC
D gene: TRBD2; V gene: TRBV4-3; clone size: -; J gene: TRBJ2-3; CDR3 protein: CASSQARGGLAADTQYF; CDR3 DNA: TGCGCCAGCAGCCAAGCTAGGGGAGGGCTAGCCGCAGATACGCAGTATTTT